This T cell receptor beta chain was sequenced for a study of monozygotic twins with cystic fibrosis. Overall study: Libraries were built from 2.5 to 3.5 micrograms of fragmented DNA using about 16 PCR cycles.

Note on this clone: The antigen is undetermined.

Findings and caveats of the study: In 13 of 16 pairs, V gene usage was closest to the co-twin's. Monozygotic CF twin pairs shared significantly more nucleotide-identical clonotypes than unrelated CF individuals did. Shared CDR3 numbers were not associated with age, concordance or severity.

The repertoire was sequenced with immunoSEQ multiplex PCR; TCRdb's copy has only in-frame clones and lacks some. Of 36,000 or so clones in the sample, approximately 90% were seen once. From germline, CDR1 is MNHEY and CDR2 SMNVEV (reference sequence). V lost 2 bases to trimming and J lost 5 bases, with 15 bases between them. The CDR3 has 15 residues. The material sequenced was blood. The chain employs TRBV27 and TRBJ1-2, with a possible D match to TRBD1 (5 bases). The TCR sequence derives from a boy aged 2-15 years with cystic fibrosis. The CDR3 DNA reads TGTGCCAGCAGTTTAACGGGTGGGGGGGGATATGGCTACACCTTC. As protein: CASSLTGGGGYGYTF.